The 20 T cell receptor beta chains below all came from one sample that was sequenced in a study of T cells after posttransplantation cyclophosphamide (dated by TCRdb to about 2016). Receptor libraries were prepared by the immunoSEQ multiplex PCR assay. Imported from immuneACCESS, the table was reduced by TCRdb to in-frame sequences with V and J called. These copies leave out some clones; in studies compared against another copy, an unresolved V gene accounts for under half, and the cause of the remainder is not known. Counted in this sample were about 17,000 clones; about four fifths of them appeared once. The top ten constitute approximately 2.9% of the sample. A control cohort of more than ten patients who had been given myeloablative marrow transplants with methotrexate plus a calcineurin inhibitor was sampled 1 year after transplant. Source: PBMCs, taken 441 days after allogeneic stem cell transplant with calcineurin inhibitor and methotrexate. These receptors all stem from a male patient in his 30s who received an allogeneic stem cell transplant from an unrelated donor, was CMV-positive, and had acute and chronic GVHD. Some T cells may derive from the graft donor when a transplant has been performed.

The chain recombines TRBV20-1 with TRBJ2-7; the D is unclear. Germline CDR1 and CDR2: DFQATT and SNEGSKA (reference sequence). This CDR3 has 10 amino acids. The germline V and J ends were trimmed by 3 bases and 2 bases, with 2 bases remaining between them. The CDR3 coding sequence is TGCAGTGCTAGTACCTACGAGCAGTACTTC. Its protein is CSASTYEQYF.

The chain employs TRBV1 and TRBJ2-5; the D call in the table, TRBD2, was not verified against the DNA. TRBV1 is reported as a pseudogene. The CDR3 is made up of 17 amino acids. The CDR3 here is CTSSPGTSGGRQETQYF. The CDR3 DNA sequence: TGCACCAGCAGTCCCGGGACTAGCGGGGGCAGGCAAGAGACCCAGTACTTC.

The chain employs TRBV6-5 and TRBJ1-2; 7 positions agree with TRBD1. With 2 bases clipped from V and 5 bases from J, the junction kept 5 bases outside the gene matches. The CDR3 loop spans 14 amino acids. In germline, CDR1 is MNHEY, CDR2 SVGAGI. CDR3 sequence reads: CASSYQDRFYGYTF. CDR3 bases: TGTGCCAGCAGTTACCAGGACAGGTTTTATGGCTACACCTTC.

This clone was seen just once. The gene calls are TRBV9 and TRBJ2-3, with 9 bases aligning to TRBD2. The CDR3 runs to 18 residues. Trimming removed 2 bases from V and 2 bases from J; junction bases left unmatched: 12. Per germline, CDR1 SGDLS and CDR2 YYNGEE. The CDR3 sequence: CASSVPSKAGGVTDTQYF. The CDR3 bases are TGTGCCAGCAGCGTCCCCTCAAAAGCGGGAGGCGTCACAGATACGCAGTATTTT.

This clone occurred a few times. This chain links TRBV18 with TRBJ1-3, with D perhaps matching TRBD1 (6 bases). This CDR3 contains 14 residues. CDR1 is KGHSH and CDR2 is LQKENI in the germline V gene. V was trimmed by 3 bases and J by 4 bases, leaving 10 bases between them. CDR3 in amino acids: CASSPGADGNTIYF. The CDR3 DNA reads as TGTGCCAGCTCACCGGGGGCGGACGGAAACACCATATATTTT.

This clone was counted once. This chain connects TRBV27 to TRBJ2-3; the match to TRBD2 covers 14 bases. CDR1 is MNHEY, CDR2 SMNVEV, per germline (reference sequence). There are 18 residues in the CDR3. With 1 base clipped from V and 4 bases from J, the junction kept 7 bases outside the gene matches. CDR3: CASSLWAPGLAGADTQYF. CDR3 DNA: TGTGCCAGCAGTTTATGGGCTCCGGGACTAGCGGGAGCAGATACGCAGTATTTT.

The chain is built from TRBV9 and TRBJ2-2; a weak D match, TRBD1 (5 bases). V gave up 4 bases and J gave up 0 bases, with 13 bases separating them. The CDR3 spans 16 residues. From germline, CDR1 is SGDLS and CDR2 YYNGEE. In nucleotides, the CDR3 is TGTGCCAGCAGCTCAGACAGCCCCCCGAACACCGGGGAGCTGTTTTTT. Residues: CASSSDSPPNTGELFF.

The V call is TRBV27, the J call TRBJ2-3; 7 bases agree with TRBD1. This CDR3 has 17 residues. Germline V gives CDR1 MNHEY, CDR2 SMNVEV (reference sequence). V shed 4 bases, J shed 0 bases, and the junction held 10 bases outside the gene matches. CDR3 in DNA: TGTGCCAGCAGTTCCCCCGGCAGGGGGTCCAGCACAGATACGCAGTATTTT. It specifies CASSSPGRGSSTDTQYF.

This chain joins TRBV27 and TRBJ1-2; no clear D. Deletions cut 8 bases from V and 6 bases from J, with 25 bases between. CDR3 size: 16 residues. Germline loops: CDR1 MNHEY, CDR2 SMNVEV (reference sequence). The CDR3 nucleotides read TGTGCCAGCGGATTCCTAACGCGGCGCATGCCCGATGGCTACACCTTC. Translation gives CASGFLTRRMPDGYTF.

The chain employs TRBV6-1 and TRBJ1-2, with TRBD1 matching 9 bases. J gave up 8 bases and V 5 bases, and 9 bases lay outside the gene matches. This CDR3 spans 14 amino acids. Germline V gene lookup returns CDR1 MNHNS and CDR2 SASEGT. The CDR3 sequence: CASSMDRGYFGYTF. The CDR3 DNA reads TGTGCCAGCAGTATGGACAGGGGATATTTCGGCTACACCTTC.

The CDR3 reads CASRGGYEQYF. CDR3 DNA: TGTGCCAGCAGGGGGGGCTACGAGCAGTACTTC. The rearrangement links TRBV27 to TRBJ2-7, with a tentative D call TRBD2 (6 bases). The CDR3 loop spans 11 amino acids. Trimming removed 6 bases from V and 3 bases from J, with 6 bases in between. Germline V gives CDR1 MNHEY, CDR2 SMNVEV (reference sequence).

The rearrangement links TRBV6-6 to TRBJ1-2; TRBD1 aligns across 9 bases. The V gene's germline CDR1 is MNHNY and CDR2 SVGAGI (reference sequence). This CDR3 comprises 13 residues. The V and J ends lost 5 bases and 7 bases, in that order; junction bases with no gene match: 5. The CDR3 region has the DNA TGTGCCAGCAGTCCACAGGGGGCTGGTGGCTACACCTTC. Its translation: CASSPQGAGGYTF.

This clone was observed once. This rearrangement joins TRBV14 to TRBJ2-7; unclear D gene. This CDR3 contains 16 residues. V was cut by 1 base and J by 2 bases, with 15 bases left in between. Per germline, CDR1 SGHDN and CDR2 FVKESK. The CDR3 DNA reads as TGTGCCAGCAGCCAAGTTAGTGATCACAGTCCCTACGAGCAGTACTTC. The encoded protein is CASSQVSDHSPYEQYF.

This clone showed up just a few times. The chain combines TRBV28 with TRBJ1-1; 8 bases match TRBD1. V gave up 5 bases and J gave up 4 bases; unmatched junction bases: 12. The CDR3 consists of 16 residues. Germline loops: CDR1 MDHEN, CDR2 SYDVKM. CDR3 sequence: CASSLGQGWWGTEAFF. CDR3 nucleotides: TGTGCCAGCAGTCTTGGACAGGGATGGTGGGGCACTGAAGCTTTCTTT.

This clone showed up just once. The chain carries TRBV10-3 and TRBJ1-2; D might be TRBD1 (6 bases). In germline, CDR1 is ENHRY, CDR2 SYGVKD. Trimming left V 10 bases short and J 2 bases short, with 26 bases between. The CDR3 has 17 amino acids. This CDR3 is CATGPRGSCYSNYGYTF. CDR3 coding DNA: TGTGCCACGGGACCTAGGGGGTCCTGCTATTCGAACTATGGCTACACCTTC.

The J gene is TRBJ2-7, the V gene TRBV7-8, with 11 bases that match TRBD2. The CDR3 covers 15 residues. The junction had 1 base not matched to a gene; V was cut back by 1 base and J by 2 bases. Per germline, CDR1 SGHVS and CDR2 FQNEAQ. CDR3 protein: CASSLVAGGTYEQYF. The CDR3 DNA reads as TGTGCCAGCAGCTTAGTAGCGGGAGGGACCTACGAGCAGTACTTC.

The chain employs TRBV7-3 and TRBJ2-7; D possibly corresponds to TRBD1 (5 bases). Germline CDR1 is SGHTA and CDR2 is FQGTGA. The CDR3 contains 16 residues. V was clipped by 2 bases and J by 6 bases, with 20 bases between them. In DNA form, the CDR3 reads TGTGCCAGCAGCTTAGGGGTTCAGGGTACAGCCGCCGAGCAGTACTTC. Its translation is CASSLGVQGTAAEQYF.

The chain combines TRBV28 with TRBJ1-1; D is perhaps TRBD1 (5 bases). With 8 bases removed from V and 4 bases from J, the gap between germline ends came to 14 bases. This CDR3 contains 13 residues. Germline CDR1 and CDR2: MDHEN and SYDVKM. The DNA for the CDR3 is TGTGCCAGCCGACCTCAGGGACTCACTGAAGCTTTCTTT. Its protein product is CASRPQGLTEAFF.

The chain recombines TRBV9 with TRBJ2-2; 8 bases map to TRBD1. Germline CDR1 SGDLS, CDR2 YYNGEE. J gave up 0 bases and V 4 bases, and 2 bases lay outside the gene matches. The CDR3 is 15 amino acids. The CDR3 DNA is TGTGCCAGCAGCCGGGGACAGGCGAACACCGGGGAGCTGTTTTTT. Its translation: CASSRGQANTGELFF.

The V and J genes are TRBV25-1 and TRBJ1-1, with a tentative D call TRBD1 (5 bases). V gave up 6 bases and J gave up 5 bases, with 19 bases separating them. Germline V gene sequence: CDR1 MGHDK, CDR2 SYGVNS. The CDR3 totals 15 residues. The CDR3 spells CASRAESQGLTEAFF. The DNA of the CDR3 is TGTGCCAGCAGGGCAGAATCTCAGGGACTTACTGAAGCTTTCTTT.